This TCR beta chain comes out of a study of cytomegalovirus exposure and HLA in healthy donors. General study findings and limits: TCR beta V segments were, for the most part, productive about 87% or about 30% of the time in an earlier analysis. Association of approximately 16,000 TCR beta sequences with HLA alleles was found at 0.05 false discovery rate in a later analysis. Cytomegalovirus-associated status was assigned to about 160 TCR beta chains.

About this clone itself: Its specificity is unknown.

The donors gave bone marrow, and they were healthy. PCR involved 60 Vbeta and 13 Jbeta primers. Repertoires were generated with immunoSEQ multiplex PCR, while TCRdb's copy carries only in-frame clones and drops some. The repertoire consists of under 95,000 clones, with approximately 71% occurring once and the leading ten covering approximately 2.3%. This CDR3 spans 14 amino acids. V lost 7 bases and J 2 bases, leaving 15 bases between the germline ends. Germline CDR1 reads MDHEN; CDR2 reads SYDVKM. The V gene is TRBV28, the J gene TRBJ2-7; the D gene is possibly TRBD1 (5 bases). The sequenced material came from PBMCs. The TCR comes from a man in his forties or fifties in good health and CMV-seronegative. The CDR3: CASTRDSNTYEQYF. The CDR3 DNA sequence: TGTGCCAGCACCCGAGACAGCAATACCTACGAGCAGTACTTC.